The rows below give T cell receptor beta chains drawn from one sample of a study of T cell responses to AZD1222 COVID-19 vaccine. TCRdb's table, derived via immunoSEQ multiplex PCR, lists solely in-frame clones and lacks some. The table lists about 92,000 clones, 85% to 90% of them singletons. The material sequenced was peripheral blood, taken on day 0 of AZD1222 vaccination. The receptors originated from an adult in good health. CDR3s include the opening cysteine and the closing phenylalanine or tryptophan. The order of the fields is CDR3 DNA, CDR3 protein, V gene, J gene, D gene, clone size. The D gene is left open where the match is weak. The size of a clone is reported for some rows only, either as once, few or many, or as a class for expanded clones.

DNA: TGTGCCAGCAGCGTAGAATGGGGACCCTCCGGAAACACCATATATTTT
CDR3: CASSVEWGPSGNTIYF
V: TRBV9
J: TRBJ1-3
D: .
size: .

DNA: TGTGCCAGCTCCAGGGGGGGGCTTTCACCCCTCCACTTT
CDR3: CASSRGGLSPLHF
V: TRBV21-1
J: TRBJ1-6
D: .
size: .

DNA: TGTGCCAGTAGTATCCTCGGGAGTTCGGTGCAGTTCTTC
CDR3: CASSILGSSVQFF
V: TRBV19
J: TRBJ2-1
D: .
size: .

DNA: TGTGCCAGCAGCCTAGCGCGGGAGGGCAACGAGCAGTACTTC
CDR3: CASSLAREGNEQYF
V: TRBV6-2/TRBV6-3
J: TRBJ2-7
D: TRBD2
size: .

DNA: TGTGCCAGCAGCTTAGCTGTGAACAGGGGAGGTTCACCCCTCCACTTT
CDR3: CASSLAVNRGGSPLHF
V: TRBV7-9
J: TRBJ1-6
D: TRBD1
size: .

DNA: TGTGCCAGCAGCTTAGGGGGACAGGGGAACACCGGGGAGCTGTTTTTT
CDR3: CASSLGGQGNTGELFF
V: TRBV7-2
J: TRBJ2-2
D: TRBD1
size: .

DNA: TGTGCCAGCAGACCCGGTGGGGACGGGGATCAGCCCCAGCATTTT
CDR3: CASRPGGDGDQPQHF
V: TRBV28
J: TRBJ1-5
D: .
size: once

DNA: TGTGCCATCAGTGAGCCGCCTCTGGGACAGTACCCGATGAGCTCCTACAATGAGCAGTTCTTC
CDR3: CAISEPPLGQYPMSSYNEQFF
V: TRBV10-3
J: TRBJ2-1
D: TRBD1
size: .

DNA: TGTGCCAGCAGTTTGCGGGATGCGGGAAACACCATATATTTT
CDR3: CASSLRDAGNTIYF
V: TRBV28
J: TRBJ1-3
D: .
size: few

DNA: TGTGCCAGCCGGGAGCCCGGACAGAAAAACATTCAGTACTTC
CDR3: CASREPGQKNIQYF
V: TRBV6-5
J: TRBJ2-4
D: .
size: .

DNA: TGCGCCAGCAGCCAAGATCGGGGAGCCGGCTCTGGAAACACCATATATTTT
CDR3: CASSQDRGAGSGNTIYF
V: TRBV4-3
J: TRBJ1-3
D: .
size: .

DNA: TGTGCCACCAGTGATGAGGGACGGTCCCCCTTGGATGAGCAGTTCTTC
CDR3: CATSDEGRSPLDEQFF
V: TRBV24-1
J: TRBJ2-1
D: .
size: .

DNA: TGTGCCAGCAGCTCTAGCGCGTATGGGAATGAGCAGTTCTTC
CDR3: CASSSSAYGNEQFF
V: TRBV6-5
J: TRBJ2-1
D: .
size: .

DNA: TGCGCCAGCAGCCAAGACTTGGGGACAGGCAGCAATCAGCCCCAGCATTTT
CDR3: CASSQDLGTGSNQPQHF
V: TRBV4-3
J: TRBJ1-5
D: TRBD1
size: .

DNA: TGTGCCAGCAGCTCTAGCGGGAGGGTTAGCACAGATACGCAGTATTTT
CDR3: CASSSSGRVSTDTQYF
V: TRBV7-2
J: TRBJ2-3
D: TRBD2
size: once

DNA: TGTGCCAGCAGCCCCCTTTTAACAACCACAGATACGCAGTATTTT
CDR3: CASSPLLTTTDTQYF
V: TRBV7-3
J: TRBJ2-3
D: .
size: .

DNA: TGTGCCAGCAGTCTATTTGTGACCGGGACAGAGTACGAGCAGTACTTC
CDR3: CASSLFVTGTEYEQYF
V: TRBV27
J: TRBJ2-7
D: TRBD1
size: .

DNA: TGTGCCAGCAGCAGAACAGGGGTCCCTGGAAACACCATATATTTT
CDR3: CASSRTGVPGNTIYF
V: TRBV7-9
J: TRBJ1-3
D: TRBD1
size: .

DNA: TGTGCCAGCAGTGAAGCGAAGGGGGGACACCGTAGCAATCAGCCCCAGCATTTT
CDR3: CASSEAKGGHRSNQPQHF
V: TRBV6-1
J: TRBJ1-5
D: .
size: once

DNA: TGTGCCAGCAGTTTCGGGGTCGGCGAGCAGTACTTC
CDR3: CASSFGVGEQYF
V: TRBV12-3/TRBV12-4
J: TRBJ2-7
D: .
size: .

DNA: TGTGCCAGCAGCTTAGGGGACTGGCTAGGGACCCAGTACTTC
CDR3: CASSLGDWLGTQYF
V: TRBV11-1
J: TRBJ2-5
D: .
size: .

DNA: TGTGCCAGCAGCTTAAGGCGCCGGGACAAAACCCGGGAGACCCAGTACTTC
CDR3: CASSLRRRDKTRETQYF
V: TRBV7-8
J: TRBJ2-5
D: .
size: once

DNA: TGCGCCAGCAGCTTAGGACAGAGTTTCAACACTGAAGCTTTCTTT
CDR3: CASSLGQSFNTEAFF
V: TRBV5-1
J: TRBJ1-1
D: .
size: .

DNA: TGTGCCAGCAGCTTTAGGGGGAGCTCCTATAATTCACCCCTCCACTTT
CDR3: CASSFRGSSYNSPLHF
V: TRBV9
J: TRBJ1-6
D: .
size: .

DNA: TGTGCCAGCAGTAGGGCCCTTGGGGGGACCGGGTTCTCCGAGCAGTACTTC
CDR3: CASSRALGGTGFSEQYF
V: TRBV28
J: TRBJ2-7
D: .
size: .

DNA: TGTGCCAGCACCACTAGCGGGAGCACAGATACGCAGTATTTT
CDR3: CASTTSGSTDTQYF
V: TRBV7-3
J: TRBJ2-3
D: TRBD2
size: .

DNA: TGTGCCAGCAGACCCGCCGCAGGGGATCAGCCCCAGCATTTT
CDR3: CASRPAAGDQPQHF
V: TRBV7-2
J: TRBJ1-5
D: .
size: .

DNA: TGTGCCTGGACCCGGGGCAATGAGCAGTTCTTC
CDR3: CAWTRGNEQFF
V: TRBV30
J: TRBJ2-1
D: .
size: .

DNA: TGTGCCAGCAGCTTGGGCAGGTCCTACAATGAGCAGTTCTTC
CDR3: CASSLGRSYNEQFF
V: TRBV5-4
J: TRBJ2-1
D: .
size: .

DNA: TGTGCCAGCGGGCTTGTAGGGTTCAATGAGCAGTTCTTC
CDR3: CASGLVGFNEQFF
V: TRBV12-3/TRBV12-4
J: TRBJ2-1
D: .
size: few

DNA: TGTGCCAGCCTGGGGGGGGCCGGAGAAAAACTGTTTTTT
CDR3: CASLGGAGEKLFF
V: TRBV12-3/TRBV12-4
J: TRBJ1-4
D: .
size: .

DNA: TGTGCCAGCAGCCAAGAAAGGGACACTGAAGCTTTCTTT
CDR3: CASSQERDTEAFF
V: TRBV4-2
J: TRBJ1-1
D: .
size: .

DNA: TGTGCCAGCAGTTTATCCCGAGCAAGCGATTCACCCCTCCACTTT
CDR3: CASSLSRASDSPLHF
V: TRBV27
J: TRBJ1-6
D: .
size: few

DNA: TGTGCCAGCAGTGACCTCCCGGGACAGGGCGGGCATGAGCAGTTCTTC
CDR3: CASSDLPGQGGHEQFF
V: TRBV6-4
J: TRBJ2-1
D: TRBD1
size: .

DNA: TGTGCCAGCAGTGAAGATAGGCCAGGGGGCACAGATACGCAGTATTTT
CDR3: CASSEDRPGGTDTQYF
V: TRBV2
J: TRBJ2-3
D: .
size: .

DNA: TGTGCCAGCAGTTACGCCGTTTGGACTAGCGGGATGCACGAGCAGTACTTC
CDR3: CASSYAVWTSGMHEQYF
V: TRBV6-2/TRBV6-3
J: TRBJ2-7
D: TRBD2
size: once

DNA: TGTGCCAGCAGCTTAGCTACAGGGGGCTCCAATGAAAAACTGTTTTTT
CDR3: CASSLATGGSNEKLFF
V: TRBV7-9
J: TRBJ1-4
D: TRBD1
size: .

DNA: TGTGCCAGCAGCCAAGATCAACAGCTAAATCAGCCCCAGCATTTT
CDR3: CASSQDQQLNQPQHF
V: TRBV4-2
J: TRBJ1-5
D: .
size: .

DNA: TGCGCCAGCAGTCCCGGGCCACCTAACTATGGCTACACCTTC
CDR3: CASSPGPPNYGYTF
V: TRBV23-1
J: TRBJ1-2
D: .
size: .

DNA: TGTGCCAGCAGTCTTCAGGGCAGGCAACGCACAGATACGCAGTATTTT
CDR3: CASSLQGRQRTDTQYF
V: TRBV7-3
J: TRBJ2-3
D: .
size: .

DNA: TGTGCCAGCAGCGTAGCAGGGACTAATGAAAAACTGTTTTTT
CDR3: CASSVAGTNEKLFF
V: TRBV9
J: TRBJ1-4
D: .
size: .

DNA: TGTGCCTGGAGTGTATCAGGATTCGGGGAAGCTTTCTTT
CDR3: CAWSVSGFGEAFF
V: TRBV30
J: TRBJ1-1
D: .
size: .

DNA: TGTGCCAGCAGTCCATCCCTGAGGGGGACTCGCGCTATTGGAGATACGCAGTATTTT
CDR3: CASSPSLRGTRAIGDTQYF
V: TRBV9
J: TRBJ2-3
D: .
size: .

DNA: TGCAGCGTTGAAGATCCAAGGGGATGCGATGAGCAGTTCTTC
CDR3: CSVEDPRGCDEQFF
V: TRBV29-1
J: TRBJ2-1
D: .
size: .

DNA: TGTGCCAGCAGCGTAGGGAGCGGTCCCTCCTACGAGCAGTACTTC
CDR3: CASSVGSGPSYEQYF
V: TRBV9
J: TRBJ2-7
D: .
size: .

DNA: TGTGCCAGTAGCCTGCCAGGCGTAAACACTGAAGCTTTCTTT
CDR3: CASSLPGVNTEAFF
V: TRBV19
J: TRBJ1-1
D: .
size: .